This is a list of T cell receptor beta chains from one sample in a study of metastatic and nonmetastatic thyroid tumors. TCRdb reprocessed the PCR reads using MiXCR. The data contain approximately 41,000 clones, less than 35% of them singletons. Sequences were obtained from blood. The receptors here all came from a male donor with papillary thyroid cancer or a benign thyroid nodule (not recorded which). Some clones in this sample may be carry-over from other donors' samples. The conserved cysteine and the conserved F or W are not part of the CDR3 here. The order of the fields is clone size, V gene, CDR3 length, CDR3 protein. Rows give clone size only sometimes, using once, few, many, or a class for an expanded clone.

>-|TRBV5-1|13
ASRPGVAGANVLT
>medium-sized|TRBV20-1|11
SARKDGGGTQY
>few|TRBV12-3/TRBV12-4|12
ASLDRGSYNEKS
>many|TRBV6-1|13
ASTPPGANTGELF
>-|TRBV2|14
ARGGQGSSGDNVLT
>few|TRBV28|11
ATLQGLQRGYT
>many|TRBV2|13
ASSDGQGATGELF
>many|TRBV19|15
ASSPRGRGSHTGELF
>many|TRBV6-4|14
ASSQGLAEPTGELF
>-|TRBV7-9|12
ASSGDTYNSPLH
>-|TRBV18|15
ASSPVLAGTGANVLT
>medium-sized|TRBV5-1|15
ASSIGRTLELNTEAF